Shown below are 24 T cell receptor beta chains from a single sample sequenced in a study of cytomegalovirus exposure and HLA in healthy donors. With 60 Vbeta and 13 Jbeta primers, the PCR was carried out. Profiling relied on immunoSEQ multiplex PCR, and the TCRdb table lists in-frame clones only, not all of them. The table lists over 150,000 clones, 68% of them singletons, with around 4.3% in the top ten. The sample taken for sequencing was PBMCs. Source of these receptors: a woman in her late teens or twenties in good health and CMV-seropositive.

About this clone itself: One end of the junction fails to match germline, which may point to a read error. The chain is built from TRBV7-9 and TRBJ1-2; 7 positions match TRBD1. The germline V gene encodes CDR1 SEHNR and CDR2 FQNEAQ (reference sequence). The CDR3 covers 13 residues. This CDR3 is CASSLREQGKTSF. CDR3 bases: TGTGCCAGCAGCTTAAGAGAACAGGGGAAGACCTCCTTC.

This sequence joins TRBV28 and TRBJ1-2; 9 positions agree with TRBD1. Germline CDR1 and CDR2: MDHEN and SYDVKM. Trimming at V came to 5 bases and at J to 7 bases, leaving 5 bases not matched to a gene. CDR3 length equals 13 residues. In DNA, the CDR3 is TGTGCCAGCAGTCCGGGACAGGGCCTTGGCTACACCTTC. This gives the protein CASSPGQGLGYTF.

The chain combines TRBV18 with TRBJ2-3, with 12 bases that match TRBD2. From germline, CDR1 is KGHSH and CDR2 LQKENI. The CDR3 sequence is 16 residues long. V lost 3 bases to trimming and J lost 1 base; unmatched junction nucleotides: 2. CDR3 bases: TGTGCCAGCTCACCCCGGACTAGCGGGGGCACAGATACGCAGTATTTT. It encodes CASSPRTSGGTDTQYF.

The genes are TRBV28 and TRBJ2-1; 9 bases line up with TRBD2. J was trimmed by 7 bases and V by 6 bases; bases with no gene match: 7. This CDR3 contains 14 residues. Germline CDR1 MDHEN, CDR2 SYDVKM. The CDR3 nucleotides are TGTGCCAGCAGAAGCCTAGCGGGGCATAATGAGCAGTTCTTC. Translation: CASRSLAGHNEQFF. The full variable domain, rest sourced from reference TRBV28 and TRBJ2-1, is DVKVTQSSRYLVKRTGEKVFLECVQDMDHENMFWYRQDPGLGLRLIYFSYDVKMKEKGDIPEGYSVSREKKERFSLILESASTNQTSMYLCASRSLAGHNEQFFGPGTRLTVL.

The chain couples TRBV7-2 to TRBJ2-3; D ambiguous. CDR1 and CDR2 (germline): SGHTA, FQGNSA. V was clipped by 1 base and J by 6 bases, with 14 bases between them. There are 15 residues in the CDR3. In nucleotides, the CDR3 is TGTGCCAGCAGCTTAGGCGGCCTCCTCTCGGATACGCAGTATTTT. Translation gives CASSLGGLLSDTQYF. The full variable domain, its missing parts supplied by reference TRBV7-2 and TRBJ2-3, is GAGVSQSPSNKVTEKGKDVELRCDPISGHTALYWYRQSLGQGLEFLIYFQGNSAPDKSGLPSDRFSAERTGGSVSTLTIQRTQQEDSAVYLCASSLGGLLSDTQYFGPGTRLTVL.

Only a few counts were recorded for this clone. Written as DNA, the CDR3 is TGTGCCAGCAGCTTAGGGACTAGCGGTCACAATGAGCAGTTCTTC. Translation: CASSLGTSGHNEQFF. The chain is built from TRBV7-3 and TRBJ2-1; 11 nucleotides align to TRBD2. With 2 bases clipped from V and 5 bases from J, the junction kept 2 bases outside the gene matches. This CDR3 has 15 amino acids. Germline assignment: CDR1 SGHTA and CDR2 FQGTGA.

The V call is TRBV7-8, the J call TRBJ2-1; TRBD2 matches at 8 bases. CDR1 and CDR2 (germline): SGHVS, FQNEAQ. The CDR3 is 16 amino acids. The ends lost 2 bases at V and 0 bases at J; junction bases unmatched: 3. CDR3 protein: CASSLLAGSSYNEQFF. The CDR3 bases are TGTGCCAGCAGCTTATTAGCGGGAAGCTCCTACAATGAGCAGTTCTTC.

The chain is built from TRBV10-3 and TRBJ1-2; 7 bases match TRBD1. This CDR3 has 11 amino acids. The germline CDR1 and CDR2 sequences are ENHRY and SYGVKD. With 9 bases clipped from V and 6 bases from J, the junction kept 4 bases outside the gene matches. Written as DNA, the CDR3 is TGTGCCATTACAGGGACAGATGGCTACACCTTC. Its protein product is CAITGTDGYTF.

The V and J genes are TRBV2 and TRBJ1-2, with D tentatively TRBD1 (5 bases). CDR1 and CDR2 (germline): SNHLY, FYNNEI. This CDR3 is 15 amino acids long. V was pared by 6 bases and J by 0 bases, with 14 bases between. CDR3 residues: CASRDKYLANYGYTF. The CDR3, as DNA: TGTGCCAGCAGGGACAAATACCTAGCTAACTATGGCTACACCTTC.

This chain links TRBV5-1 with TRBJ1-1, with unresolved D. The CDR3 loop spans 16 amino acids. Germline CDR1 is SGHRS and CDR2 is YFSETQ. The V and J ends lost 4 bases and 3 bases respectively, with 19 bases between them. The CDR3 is CASSPVGSRGHTEAFF. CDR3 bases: TGCGCCAGCAGCCCTGTTGGATCGAGAGGGCACACTGAAGCTTTCTTT.

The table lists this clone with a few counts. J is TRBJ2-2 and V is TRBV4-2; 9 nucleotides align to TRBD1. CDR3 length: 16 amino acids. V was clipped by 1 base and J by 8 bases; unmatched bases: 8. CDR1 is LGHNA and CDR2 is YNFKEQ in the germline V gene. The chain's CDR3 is CASSQVERDRAGELFF. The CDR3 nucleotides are TGTGCCAGCAGCCAAGTTGAGCGGGACAGGGCTGGGGAGCTGTTTTTT.

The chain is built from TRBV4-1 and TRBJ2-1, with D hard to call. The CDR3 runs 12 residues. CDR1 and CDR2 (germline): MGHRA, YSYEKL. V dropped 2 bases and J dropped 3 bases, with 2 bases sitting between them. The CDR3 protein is CASSQLYNEQFF. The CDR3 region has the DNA TGCGCCAGCAGCCAACTCTACAATGAGCAGTTCTTC.

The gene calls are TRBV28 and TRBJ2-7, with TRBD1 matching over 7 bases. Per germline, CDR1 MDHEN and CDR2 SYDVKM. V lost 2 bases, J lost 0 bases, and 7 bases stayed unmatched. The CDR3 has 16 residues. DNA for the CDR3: TGTGCCAGCAGTTTACTCGAACAGGGGCCCTCCTACGAGCAGTACTTC. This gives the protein CASSLLEQGPSYEQYF. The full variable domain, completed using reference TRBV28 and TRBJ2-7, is DVKVTQSSRYLVKRTGEKVFLECVQDMDHENMFWYRQDPGLGLRLIYFSYDVKMKEKGDIPEGYSVSREKKERFSLILESASTNQTSMYLCASSLLEQGPSYEQYFGPGTRLTVT.

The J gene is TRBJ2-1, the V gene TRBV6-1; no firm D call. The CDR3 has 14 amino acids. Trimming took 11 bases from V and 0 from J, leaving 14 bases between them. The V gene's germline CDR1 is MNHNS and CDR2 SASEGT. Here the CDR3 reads CALSRLSSYNEQFF. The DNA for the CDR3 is TGTGCCCTCTCGCGTCTGAGCTCCTACAATGAGCAGTTCTTC.

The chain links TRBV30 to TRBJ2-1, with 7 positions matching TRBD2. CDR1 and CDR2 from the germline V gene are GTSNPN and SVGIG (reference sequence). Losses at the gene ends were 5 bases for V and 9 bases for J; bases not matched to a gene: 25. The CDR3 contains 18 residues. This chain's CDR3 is CAWVPRKGLPNPTAEQFF. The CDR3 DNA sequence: TGTGCCTGGGTCCCCAGGAAGGGACTACCGAATCCTACAGCTGAGCAGTTCTTC.

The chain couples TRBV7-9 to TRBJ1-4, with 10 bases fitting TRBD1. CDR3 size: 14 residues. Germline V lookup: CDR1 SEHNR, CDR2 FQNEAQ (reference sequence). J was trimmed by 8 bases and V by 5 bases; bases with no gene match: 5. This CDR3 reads CASSRTGGREKLFF. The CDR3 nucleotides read TGTGCCAGCAGCCGGACAGGGGGACGGGAAAAACTGTTTTTT.

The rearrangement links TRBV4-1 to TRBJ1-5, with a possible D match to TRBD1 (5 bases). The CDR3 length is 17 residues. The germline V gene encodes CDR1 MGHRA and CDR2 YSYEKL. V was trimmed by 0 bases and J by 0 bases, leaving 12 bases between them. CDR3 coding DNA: TGCGCCAGCAGCCAAGAGTGGACACTGTATAGCAATCAGCCCCAGCATTTT. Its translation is CASSQEWTLYSNQPQHF.

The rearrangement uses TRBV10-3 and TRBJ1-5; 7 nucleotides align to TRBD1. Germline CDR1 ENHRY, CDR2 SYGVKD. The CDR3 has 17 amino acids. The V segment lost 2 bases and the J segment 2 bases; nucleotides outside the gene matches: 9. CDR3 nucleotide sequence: TGTGCCATCAGTGAGCAAGGGGGCGCGAGTGGCAATCAGCCCCAGCATTTT. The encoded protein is CAISEQGGASGNQPQHF.

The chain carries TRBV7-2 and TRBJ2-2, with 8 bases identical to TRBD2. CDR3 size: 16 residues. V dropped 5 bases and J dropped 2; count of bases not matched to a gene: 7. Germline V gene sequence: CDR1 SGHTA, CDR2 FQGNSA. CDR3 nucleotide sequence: TGTGCCAGCAGCCCGTCCGGGGGGGCTAACACCGGGGAGCTGTTTTTT. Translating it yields CASSPSGGANTGELFF.

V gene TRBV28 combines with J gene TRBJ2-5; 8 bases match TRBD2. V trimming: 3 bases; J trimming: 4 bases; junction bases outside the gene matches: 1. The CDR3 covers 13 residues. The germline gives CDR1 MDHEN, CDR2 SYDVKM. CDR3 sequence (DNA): TGTGCCAGCAGTTTCGGGGGGGCAGAGACCCAGTACTTC. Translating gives CASSFGGAETQYF.

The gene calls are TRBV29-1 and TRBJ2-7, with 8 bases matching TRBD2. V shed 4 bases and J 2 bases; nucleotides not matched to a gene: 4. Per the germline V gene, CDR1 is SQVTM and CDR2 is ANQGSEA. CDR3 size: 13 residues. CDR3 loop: CSVGGGIAYEQYF. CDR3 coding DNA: TGCAGCGTTGGCGGGGGGATTGCCTACGAGCAGTACTTC.

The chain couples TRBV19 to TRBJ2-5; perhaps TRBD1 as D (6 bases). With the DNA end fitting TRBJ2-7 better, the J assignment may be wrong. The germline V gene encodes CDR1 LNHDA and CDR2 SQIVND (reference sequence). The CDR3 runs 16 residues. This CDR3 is CASSIGDNPSSYEQYF. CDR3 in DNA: TGTGCCAGTAGTATCGGGGACAACCCCAGCTCCTACGAGCAGTACTTC.

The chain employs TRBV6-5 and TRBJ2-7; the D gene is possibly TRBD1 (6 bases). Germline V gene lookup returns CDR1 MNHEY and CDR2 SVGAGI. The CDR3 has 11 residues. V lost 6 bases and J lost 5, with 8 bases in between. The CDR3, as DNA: TGTGCCAGCAGGGGGGACAACGAGCAGTACTTC. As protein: CASRGDNEQYF.

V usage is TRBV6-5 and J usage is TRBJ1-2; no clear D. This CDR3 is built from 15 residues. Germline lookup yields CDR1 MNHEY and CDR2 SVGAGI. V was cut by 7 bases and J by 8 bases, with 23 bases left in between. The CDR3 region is CASTDPTLNMVGYTF. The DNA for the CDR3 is TGTGCCAGCACCGATCCGACTTTGAACATGGTCGGCTACACCTTC.